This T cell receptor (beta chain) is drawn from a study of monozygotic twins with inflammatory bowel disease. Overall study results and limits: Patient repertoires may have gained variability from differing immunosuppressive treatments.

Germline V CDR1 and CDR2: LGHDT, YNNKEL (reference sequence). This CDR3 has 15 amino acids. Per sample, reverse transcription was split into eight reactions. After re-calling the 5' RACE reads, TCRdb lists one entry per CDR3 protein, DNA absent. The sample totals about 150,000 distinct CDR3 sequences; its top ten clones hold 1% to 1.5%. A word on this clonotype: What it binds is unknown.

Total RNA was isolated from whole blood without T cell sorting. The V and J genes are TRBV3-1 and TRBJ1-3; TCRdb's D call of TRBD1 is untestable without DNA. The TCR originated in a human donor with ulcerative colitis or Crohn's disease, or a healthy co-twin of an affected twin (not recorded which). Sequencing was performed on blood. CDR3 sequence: CASSQDSGVGNTIYF.